This T cell receptor (beta chain) was recorded in a study of T cell changes during pregnancy in multiple sclerosis. The V and J ends lost 6 bases and 14 bases, in that order; junction bases with no gene match: 18. This CDR3 contains 14 residues. Per germline, CDR1 SGHDT and CDR2 YYEEEE. Clones were sequenced by immunoSEQ multiplex PCR, and TCRdb holds only the in-frame ones, with some missing. The table shows 75,000 to 95,000 clones, with 75% to 95% occurring only once. Material: peripheral blood, obtained in the first trimester of pregnancy. This TCR derives from a female donor in good health, enrolled as a control in a pregnancy study. This chain links TRBV5-6 with TRBJ2-3; 7 positions agree with TRBD2. The DNA of the CDR3 is TGTGCCAGCATGGACGGACCGCGGGGGACCAGCGCGTATTTT. Its translation: CASMDGPRGTSAYF. Using reference TRBV5-6 and TRBJ2-3 for the parts outside the CDR3, the full variable domain is DAGVTQSPTHLIKTRGQQVTLRCSPKSGHDTVSWYQQALGQGPQFIFQYYEEEERQRGNFPDRFSGHQFPNYSSELNVNALLLGDSALYLCASMDGPRGTSAYFGPGTRLTVL.